The present entry profiles one TCR beta chain with its context. The antigen remains unidentified. Profiling relied on immunoSEQ multiplex PCR, and the TCRdb table lists in-frame clones only, not all of them. The sample records about 90,000 clones, approximately 80% being singletons. This sample was taken from a study of radiotherapy plus CTLA-4 blockade in lung cancer. About the research overall: Objective responses were documented in approximately 18% of patients, with disease control in 31%.

General observations from the study: An expansion of tumor-derived TCR clones occurred in blood after radiotherapy plus ipilimumab.

Trimming took 0 bases from V and 5 from J, leaving 14 bases between them. CDR1 and CDR2 from the germline V gene are SGHTS and YDEGEE. The CDR3 is 15 amino acids. The chain recombines TRBV5-8 with TRBJ2-5; the D gene is possibly TRBD1 (6 bases). Sequenced material: peripheral blood, taken from a patient treated with radiotherapy plus ipilimumab. The source is a human donor with non-small cell lung cancer that progressed on radiotherapy plus ipilimumab. DNA for the CDR3: TGTGCCAGCAGCTTGGGACAGGCCGCAGGGGAGACCCAGTACTTC. It translates to CASSLGQAAGETQYF.